This section outlines one TCR beta chain sequence together with its context. The antigen it binds to is not known. Base qualities are not recorded, but no much larger clone differs from it by a single base. Donors were healthy HIV-negative adults with no recently reported acute infections or vaccinations. Every donor was a Caucasian adult living in Nashville, Tennessee, USA. CD4+ T cells were enriched by magnetic negative selection; naive cells were then positively selected on CD45RA, and the negative fraction formed the memory subset. After blood collection by leukapheresis, PBMCs were isolated using Ficoll-Histopaque density gradient centrifugation and then cryopreserved in the vapor phase of liquid nitrogen. Analytical flow cytometry was used to check the purity and quantity of every magnetically sorted T cell population. From each sorted fraction, genomic DNA was isolated and quantified by UV absorbance on a Nanodrop 2000c.

These data are taken from a study of shared clonotypes between healthy human individuals (TCRdb year 2020). In the study overall: Three men and a couple of women, aged 18 to 49 years, made up the cohort. Per donor, three plates each were used for CD4 naive and CD4 memory, two for CD8 naive, and one for CD8 memory. The study deeply sequenced blood TCR repertoires of about 5 healthy adults to estimate repertoire size and the extent of clonotype sharing between individuals. To increase sequencing depth and limit assay-specific biases, different laboratories used diverse techniques to prepare libraries and sequence TCR repertoires. Each donor's leukapheresis produced roughly between roughly 0.85 and 10 billion PBMCs.

Using the deep immunoSEQ assay, multiplex PCR amplified TCR CDR3 regions from genomic DNA. Extracted genomic DNA from each cell subset was distributed evenly across all wells of several immunoSEQ 96-well plates, and each plate was treated as a replicate. For sorted subsets, each replicate PCR was loaded with about 0.2 ug genomic DNA, equivalent to approximately 27,000 T cell genomes. Purified libraries were measured with a Qubit 3.0 fluorometer, size-checked on a Bioanalyzer 2100, and measured again with the KAPA Library Quantification kit. Every immunoSEQ 96-well plate was sequenced on a dedicated single-read 150-cycle Illumina NextSeq 550 flow cell. Processing in the source paper ran as follows. The immunoSEQ output contained only junctional sequences without quality scores, so filtering could not match that applied to full-length reads. To assign V/J genes and CDR3, sequences were annotated against IMGT germline references using PyIR, a Python wrapper for IgBLAST v1.9. Reads were removed for weak V/J assignments (E-value above 1e-6), missing CDR3, stop codons, out-of-frame junctions, or ambiguous translated residues. V3J clonotypes were defined by identical inferred V gene, J gene, and CDR3 amino acid sequence. Percentage overlap between repertoires was calculated by dividing the number of shared unique clonotypes by the size of the smaller repertoire. Repertoire richness was assessed with RTK rarefaction, the Chao1 estimator, and Recon v2.1 estimates of unobserved clonotypes. Generation probabilities for all TCRbeta clonotypes obtained by the gDNA method from a few donors were computed using OLGA. TCRdb took this table from immuneACCESS and kept in-frame rearrangements with V and J called. Such tables lack part of the clones; where checked against another copy, unresolved V genes explain under half of the gap, and the rest is unexplained. V and J calls and clone size come straight from that table; D and trimming were deduced from the DNA. Here the sample has a few million clones; more than 90% occur a single time. The ten largest clones take up over 0.12% of the sample.

Broad study findings and their caveats: Roughly 5% of naive CD4, around 4% of naive CD8, around 2.3% of memory CD4, and less than 0.45% of memory CD8 clonotypes were shared across several donors. Pairwise subsampling indicated that sequencing depth was expected to affect the degree of clonotype sharing among donors. Rarefaction of sorted-subset datasets indicated incomplete sequencing despite the large sequencing depth. Larger estimated clonotype richness was generally found for naive subsets than for memory subsets. Only blood was sampled, and tissue TCR repertoires likely differ from those in blood. The genetic and exposure-history diversity represented was limited by the small number of donors. Higher generation probabilities were observed for clonotypes shared by all four sorted-subset donors than for non-shared clonotypes.

The germline V gene yields ENHRY for CDR1 and SYGVKD for CDR2. Taken from cysteine to phenylalanine, the CDR3 has 14 residues. The kept DNA is CDR3 alone, 42 bases in frame from the first base. V and J lose 5 bases and 0 bases, and a span of 10 bases separates them. The sequence derives from a young man in good health. This receptor chain uses TRBV10-3 and TRBJ1-1, with the D gene call left open. The sample taken for sequencing was naive CD4+ T cells sorted from blood. Taken with the paper, the label for cell subset or site translates to: CD45RA+ positively selected. CDR3 region: CAISFTVMNTEAFF. The bases are TGTGCCATCAGTTTTACAGTTATGAACACTGAAGCTTTCTTT.